The clone carrying this TCR beta chain appeared a single time. What it binds is not known. At one boundary the junction diverges from the germline segment, which might be a read error. The CDR3 sequence is 18 residues long. Germline V gives CDR1 SGHNT, CDR2 YYREEE (reference sequence). The sample belongs to a study of tumor and adjacent non-tumor tissue in lung cancer. Study as a whole: Patients were aged about 31 to 85, 9 to 10 men and about five women, stage I to III. Overall study findings and caveats: Compared with tumor, normal lung showed significantly lower TCR diversity.

This sample's RNA came from whole unsorted tissue. Newly diagnosed lung cancer patients had thoracic surgery in China, August–November 2014, without prior chemotherapy. The library came from three nested PCR rounds adapted from ARM-PCR protocols. From the multiplex PCR reads, TCRdb called clonotypes with MiXCR, one entry per CDR3 protein. The table lists 90,000 or so distinct CDR3 sequences, more than 60% of them singletons. The sequence came from an older man with non-small cell lung cancer. The sample comprised lung tumor tissue. The chain links TRBV5-4 to TRBJ2-5, with TRBD2 identical over 13 bases. DNA of the CDR3: TGTGCCAGCAGCCCTTCCCCGGGACTAGCGGGAATGGGAGAGACCCGGTACTTC. Its protein is CASSPSPGLAGMGETRYF.